The present T cell receptor (beta chain) was sequenced within a study of T cell responses to AZD1222 COVID-19 vaccine (dated by TCRdb to the early 2020s). In the study overall: AZD1222 recipients given second doses at about 4 weeks or at about 12 weeks were pooled, since spike-specific TCR depth and breadth were not found to differ between the two schedules. TCR sequencing was performed for roughly 250 trial participants, of whom roughly 200 were given two doses of AZD1222 and approximately 26 were given two doses of MenACWY control vaccine. Trial participants were enrolled by age into subgroups of 18-55, 56-69 and 70-plus years, and around 150, 29 and 61 TCR-sequenced participants, respectively, were included in these subgroups. Broader findings and caveats from the paper: Because no day 14 peak-response samples were available, repertoires were characterized only after the peak T cell response. The vaccine-associated CD4 TCRs covered the entire spike protein, and the dominant responses fell in regions 160-218 and 743-854. The 56-69-year group was small, and its depth increase did not reach significance, likely because of low power. Conclusions about previously exposed vaccinees are limited because only 5 or 6 AZD1222 recipients were SARS-CoV-2 seropositive at baseline. Participants were mostly white British, with more females than males. The authors suggested clonal diversity may have been underestimated. A significant rise in spike-specific TCR breadth and depth was observed after two AZD1222 doses relative to day 0 and relative to MenACWY recipients. Reportedly, almost half of the unique spike-specific TCRs recognized epitopes lying outside the regions that are mutated in the B.1.351 and B.1.1.7 variants.

With regard to this clone: Its antigen remains unidentified. Base qualities are not at hand, and no much larger clone is one base apart.

Sample time point, as interpreted from the label and publication: baseline before first vaccination. Samples from vaccinated people were obtained from the UK trials COV001 and COV002, which included a single-blind randomized controlled phase 2/3 trial of AZD1222 (ChAdOx1 nCoV-19) in healthy adults. Trial participant PBMC samples were collected at day 0 and day 28 after the second dose for TCRbeta chain sequencing. The CDR3 regions of human TCRbeta chains were analyzed by immunosequencing. Regarding the original processing steps: TCRs in the repertoires were matched against a reference library of SARS-CoV-2-specific TCRs that had been generated with the MIRA antigen-specificity platform. Breadth was defined as the fraction of unique TCRs that were SARS-CoV-2-associated, and depth was defined as the fraction of total T cells that were SARS-CoV-2-associated. Using the MIRA data, each spike-specific TCR was mapped to the spike region that the TCR reacts to and placed in a CD4 or CD8 class. Log10-transformed breadth and depth values were compared by one-way ANOVA with Sidak's multiple comparisons tests. Drawn from immuneACCESS, this table holds only the in-frame rearrangements with V and J called that TCRdb kept. Clones are partly lost; checked studies trace under half to an unresolved V gene and leave the rest unexplained. V and J calls and clone size follow that table, whereas D and trimming were derived from the DNA. The sample profile shows over 100,000 clones; around nine tenths of them were found once. The top ten constitute around 10% of the sample.

The CDR3, cysteine through phenylalanine, is 10 amino acids long. The retained sequence is limited to the CDR3, 30 bases, with the frame set at the first base. The junction shows trimming of 3 bases on V and 1 base on J, plus 0 bases between the germline ends. According to the germline V gene (reference sequence), CDR1 reads DFQATT and CDR2 reads SNEGSKA. Here the chain combines TRBV20-1 and TRBJ2-5, with the identity of the D gene unclear. The TCR was taken from an adult in good health. The sample consisted of peripheral blood, taken on day 0 of AZD1222 vaccination. The nucleotide sequence reads TGCAGTGCTAGCCAAGAGACCCAGTACTTC. Its protein product is CSASQETQYF.